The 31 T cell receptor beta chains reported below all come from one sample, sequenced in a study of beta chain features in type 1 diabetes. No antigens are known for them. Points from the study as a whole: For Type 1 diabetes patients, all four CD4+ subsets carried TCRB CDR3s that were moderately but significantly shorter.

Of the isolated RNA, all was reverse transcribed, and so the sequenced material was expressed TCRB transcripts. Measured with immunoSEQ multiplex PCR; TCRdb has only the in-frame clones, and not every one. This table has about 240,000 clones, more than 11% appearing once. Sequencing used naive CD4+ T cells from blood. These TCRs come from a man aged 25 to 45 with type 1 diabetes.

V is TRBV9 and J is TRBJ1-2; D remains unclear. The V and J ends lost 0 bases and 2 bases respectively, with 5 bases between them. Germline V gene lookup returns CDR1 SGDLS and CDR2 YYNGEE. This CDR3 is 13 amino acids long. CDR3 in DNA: TGTGCCAGCAGCGTAGGGCCCAACTATGGCTACACCTTC. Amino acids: CASSVGPNYGYTF.

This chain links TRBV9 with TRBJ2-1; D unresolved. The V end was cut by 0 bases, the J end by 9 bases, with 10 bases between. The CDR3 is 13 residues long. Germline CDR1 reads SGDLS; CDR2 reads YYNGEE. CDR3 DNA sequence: TGTGCCAGCAGCGTAGCCCTCCGCAGTGAGCAGTTCTTC. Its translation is CASSVALRSEQFF.

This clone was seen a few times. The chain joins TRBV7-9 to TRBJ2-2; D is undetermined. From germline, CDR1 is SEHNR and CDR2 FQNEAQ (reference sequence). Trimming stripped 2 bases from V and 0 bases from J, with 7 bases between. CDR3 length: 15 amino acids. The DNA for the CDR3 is TGTGCCAGCAGCTTACAACGGGCGAACACCGGGGAGCTGTTTTTT. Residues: CASSLQRANTGELFF. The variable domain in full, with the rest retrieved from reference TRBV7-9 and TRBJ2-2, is DTGVSQNPRHKITKRGQNVTFRCDPISEHNRLYWYRQTLGQGPEFLTYFQNEAQLEKSRLLSDRFSAERPKGSFSTLEIQRTEQGDSAMYLCASSLQRANTGELFFGEGSRLTVL.

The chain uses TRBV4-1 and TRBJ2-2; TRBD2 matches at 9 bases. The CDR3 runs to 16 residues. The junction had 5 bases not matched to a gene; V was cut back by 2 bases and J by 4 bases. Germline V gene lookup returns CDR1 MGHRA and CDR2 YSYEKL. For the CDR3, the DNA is TGCGCCAGCAGCCAAACCCTAGCGGGAAGCACCGGGGAGCTGTTTTTT. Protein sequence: CASSQTLAGSTGELFF.

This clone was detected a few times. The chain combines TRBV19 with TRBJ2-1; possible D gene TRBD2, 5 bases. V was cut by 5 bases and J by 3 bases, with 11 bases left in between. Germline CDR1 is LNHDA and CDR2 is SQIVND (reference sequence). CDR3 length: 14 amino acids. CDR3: CASSPAAGYNEQFF. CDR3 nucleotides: TGTGCCAGTAGTCCTGCGGCGGGCTACAATGAGCAGTTCTTC.

The CDR3 is CASSLERGTGRQYF. CDR3 sequence (DNA): TGTGCCAGCAGCTTAGAACGGGGGACAGGTCGGCAGTACTTC. This chain connects TRBV11-2 to TRBJ2-7, with 8 nucleotides matching TRBD1. Germline lookup yields CDR1 SGHAT and CDR2 FQNNGV. J gave up 9 bases and V 0 bases, and 7 bases lay outside the gene matches. The length of the CDR3 is 14 residues.

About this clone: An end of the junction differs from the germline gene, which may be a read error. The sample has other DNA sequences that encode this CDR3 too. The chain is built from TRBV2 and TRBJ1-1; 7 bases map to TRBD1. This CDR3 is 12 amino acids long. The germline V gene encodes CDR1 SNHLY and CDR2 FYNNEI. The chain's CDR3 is CASSVTGWEAFF. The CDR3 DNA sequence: TGTGCCAGCAGCGTGACAGGGTGGGAAGCCTTCTTT.

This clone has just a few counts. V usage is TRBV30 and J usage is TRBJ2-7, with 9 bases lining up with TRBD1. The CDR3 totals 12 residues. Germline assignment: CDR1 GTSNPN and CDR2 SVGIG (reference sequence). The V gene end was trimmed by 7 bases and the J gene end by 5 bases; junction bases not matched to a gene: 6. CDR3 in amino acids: CALIQGADEQYF. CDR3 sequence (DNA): TGTGCCTTGATACAGGGGGCGGACGAGCAGTACTTC.

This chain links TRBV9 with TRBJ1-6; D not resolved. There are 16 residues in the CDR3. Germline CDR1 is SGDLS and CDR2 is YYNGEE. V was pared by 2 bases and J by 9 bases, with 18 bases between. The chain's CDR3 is CASSVLDTGWGSPLHF. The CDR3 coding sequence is TGTGCCAGCAGCGTCCTAGACACGGGGTGGGGTTCACCCCTCCACTTT.

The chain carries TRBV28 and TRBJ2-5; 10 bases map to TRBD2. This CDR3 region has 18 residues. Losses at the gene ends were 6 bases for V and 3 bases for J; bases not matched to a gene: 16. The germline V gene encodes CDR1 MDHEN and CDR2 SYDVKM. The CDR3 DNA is TGTGCCAGCAGCTCCCCCCCTAGCGGGAGCGGGGTAAAAGAGACCCAGTACTTC. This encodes CASSSPPSGSGVKETQYF.

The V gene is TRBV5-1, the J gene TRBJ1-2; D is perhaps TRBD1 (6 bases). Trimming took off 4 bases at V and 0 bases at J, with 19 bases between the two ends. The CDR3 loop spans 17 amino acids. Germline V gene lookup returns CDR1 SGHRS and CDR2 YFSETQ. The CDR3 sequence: CASSPTGGAGANYGYTF. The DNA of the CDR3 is TGCGCCAGCAGCCCGACAGGAGGAGCGGGAGCTAACTATGGCTACACCTTC.

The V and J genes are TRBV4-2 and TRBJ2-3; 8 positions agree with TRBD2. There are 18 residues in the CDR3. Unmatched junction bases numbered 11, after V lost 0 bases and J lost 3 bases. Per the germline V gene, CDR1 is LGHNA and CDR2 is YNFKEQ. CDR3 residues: CASSQDFLSGSGTDTQYF. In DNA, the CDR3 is TGTGCCAGCAGCCAAGATTTCCTAAGCGGGAGTGGGACAGATACGCAGTATTTT.

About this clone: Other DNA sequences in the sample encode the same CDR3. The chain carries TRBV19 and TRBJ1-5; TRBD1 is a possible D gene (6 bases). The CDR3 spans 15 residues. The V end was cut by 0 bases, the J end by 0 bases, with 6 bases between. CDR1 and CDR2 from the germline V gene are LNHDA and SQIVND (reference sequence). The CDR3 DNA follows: TGTGCCAGTAGTATAGAGGGACATAGCAATCAGCCCCAGCATTTT. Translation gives CASSIEGHSNQPQHF.

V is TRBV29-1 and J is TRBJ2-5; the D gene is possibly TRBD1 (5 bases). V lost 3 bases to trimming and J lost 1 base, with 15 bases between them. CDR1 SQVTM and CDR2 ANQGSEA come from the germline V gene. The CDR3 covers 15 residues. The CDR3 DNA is TGCAGCGTTGAGTTGACCTCAGGGTCCCAAGAGACCCAGTACTTC. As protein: CSVELTSGSQETQYF.

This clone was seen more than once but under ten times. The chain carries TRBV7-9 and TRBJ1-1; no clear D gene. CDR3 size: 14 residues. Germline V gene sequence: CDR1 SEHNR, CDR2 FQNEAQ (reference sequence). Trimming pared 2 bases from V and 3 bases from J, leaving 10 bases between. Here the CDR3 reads CASSLRQADTEAFF. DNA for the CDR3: TGTGCCAGCAGCTTACGTCAGGCCGACACTGAAGCTTTCTTT. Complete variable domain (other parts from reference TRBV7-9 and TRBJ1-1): DTGVSQNPRHKITKRGQNVTFRCDPISEHNRLYWYRQTLGQGPEFLTYFQNEAQLEKSRLLSDRFSAERPKGSFSTLEIQRTEQGDSAMYLCASSLRQADTEAFFGQGTRLTVV.

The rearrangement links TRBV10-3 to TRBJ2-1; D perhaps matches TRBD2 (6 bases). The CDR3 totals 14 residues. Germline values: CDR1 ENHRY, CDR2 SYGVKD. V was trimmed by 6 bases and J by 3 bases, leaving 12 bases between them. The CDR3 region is CAISREENYNEQFF. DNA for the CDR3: TGTGCCATCAGCAGGGAGGAGAACTACAATGAGCAGTTCTTC.

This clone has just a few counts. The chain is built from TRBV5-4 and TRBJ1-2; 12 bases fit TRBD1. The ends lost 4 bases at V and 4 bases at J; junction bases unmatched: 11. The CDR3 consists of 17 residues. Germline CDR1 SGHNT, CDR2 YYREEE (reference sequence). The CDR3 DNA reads TGTGCCAGCAGCCCTGGGACAGGGGGCTTTAGTGGCTATGGCTACACCTTC. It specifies CASSPGTGGFSGYGYTF. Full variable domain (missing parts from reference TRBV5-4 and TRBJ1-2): ETGVTQSPTHLIKTRGQQVTLRCSSQSGHNTVSWYQQALGQGPQFIFQYYREEENGRGNFPPRFSGLQFPNYSSELNVNALELDDSALYLCASSPGTGGFSGYGYTFGSGTRLTVV.

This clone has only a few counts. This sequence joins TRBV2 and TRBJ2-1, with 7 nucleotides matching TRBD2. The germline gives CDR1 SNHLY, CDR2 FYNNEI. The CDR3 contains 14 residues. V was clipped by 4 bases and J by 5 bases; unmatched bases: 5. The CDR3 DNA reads TGTGCCAGCAGTGTTCGGACTAGTAACAATGAGCAGTTCTTC. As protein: CASSVRTSNNEQFF.

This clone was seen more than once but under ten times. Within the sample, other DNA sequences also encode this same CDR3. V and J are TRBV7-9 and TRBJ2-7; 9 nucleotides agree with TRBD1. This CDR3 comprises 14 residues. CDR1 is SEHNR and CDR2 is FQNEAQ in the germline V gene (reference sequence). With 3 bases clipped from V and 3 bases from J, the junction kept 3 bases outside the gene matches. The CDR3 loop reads CASSLGQGDYEQYF. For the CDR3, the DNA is TGTGCCAGCAGCTTGGGACAGGGAGACTACGAGCAGTACTTC. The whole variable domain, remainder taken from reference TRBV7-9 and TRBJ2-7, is DTGVSQNPRHKITKRGQNVTFRCDPISEHNRLYWYRQTLGQGPEFLTYFQNEAQLEKSRLLSDRFSAERPKGSFSTLEIQRTEQGDSAMYLCASSLGQGDYEQYFGPGTRLTVT.

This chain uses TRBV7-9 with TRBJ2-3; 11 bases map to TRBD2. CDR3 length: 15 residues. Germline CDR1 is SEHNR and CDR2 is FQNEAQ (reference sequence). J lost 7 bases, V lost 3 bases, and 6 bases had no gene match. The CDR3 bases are TGTGCCAGCAGCTTCATAGCGGGAGGGCCTCATACGCAGTATTTT. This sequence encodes CASSFIAGGPHTQYF.

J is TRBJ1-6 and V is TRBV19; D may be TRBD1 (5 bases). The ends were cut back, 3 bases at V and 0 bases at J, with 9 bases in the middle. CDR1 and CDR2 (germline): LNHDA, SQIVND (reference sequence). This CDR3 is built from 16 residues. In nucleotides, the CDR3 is TGTGCCAGTAGTATGAGACAGAACTCCTATAATTCACCCCTCCACTTT. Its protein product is CASSMRQNSYNSPLHF.

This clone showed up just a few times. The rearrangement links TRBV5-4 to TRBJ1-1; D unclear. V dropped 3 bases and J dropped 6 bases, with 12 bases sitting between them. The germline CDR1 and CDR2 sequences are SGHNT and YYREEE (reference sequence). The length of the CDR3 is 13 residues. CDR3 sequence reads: CASSSGQRAEAFF. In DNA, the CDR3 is TGTGCCAGCAGCTCTGGCCAACGGGCTGAAGCTTTCTTT.

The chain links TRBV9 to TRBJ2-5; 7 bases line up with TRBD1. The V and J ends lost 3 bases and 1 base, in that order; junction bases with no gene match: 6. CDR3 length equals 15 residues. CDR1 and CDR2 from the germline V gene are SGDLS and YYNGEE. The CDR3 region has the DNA TGTGCCAGCAGCGCCAGCACAGGGGTCCAAGAGACCCAGTACTTC. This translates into CASSASTGVQETQYF.

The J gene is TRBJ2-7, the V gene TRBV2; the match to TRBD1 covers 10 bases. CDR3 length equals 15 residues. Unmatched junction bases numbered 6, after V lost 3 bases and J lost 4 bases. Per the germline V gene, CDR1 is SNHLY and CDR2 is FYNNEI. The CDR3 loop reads CASSDGDRGAYEQYF. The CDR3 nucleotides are TGTGCCAGCAGTGATGGGGACAGGGGAGCATACGAGCAGTACTTC.

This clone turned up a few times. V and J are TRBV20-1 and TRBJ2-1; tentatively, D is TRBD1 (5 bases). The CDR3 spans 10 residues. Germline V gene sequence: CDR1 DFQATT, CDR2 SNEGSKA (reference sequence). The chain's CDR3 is CGAGANEQFF. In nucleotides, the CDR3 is TGCGGGGCTGGCGCCAATGAGCAGTTCTTC.

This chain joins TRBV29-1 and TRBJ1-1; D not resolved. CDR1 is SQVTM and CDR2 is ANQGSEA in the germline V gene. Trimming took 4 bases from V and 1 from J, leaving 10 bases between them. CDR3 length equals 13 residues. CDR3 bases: TGCAGCGTTGCCCGGTCTGAGAACACTGAAGCTTTCTTT. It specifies CSVARSENTEAFF.

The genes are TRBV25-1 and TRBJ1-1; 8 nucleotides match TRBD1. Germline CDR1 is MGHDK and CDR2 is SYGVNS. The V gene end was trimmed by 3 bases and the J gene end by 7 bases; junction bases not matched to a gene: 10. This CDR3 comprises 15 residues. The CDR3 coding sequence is TGTGCCAGCAGTGATACTGGACAGGGTTTGGTTGAAGCTTTCTTT. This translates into CASSDTGQGLVEAFF.

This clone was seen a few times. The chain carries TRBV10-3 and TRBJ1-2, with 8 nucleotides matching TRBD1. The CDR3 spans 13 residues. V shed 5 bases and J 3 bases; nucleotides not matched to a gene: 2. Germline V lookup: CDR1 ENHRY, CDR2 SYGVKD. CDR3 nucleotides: TGTGCCATCAGTTCGGGACAGGACTATGGCTACACCTTC. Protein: CAISSGQDYGYTF.

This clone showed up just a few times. The CDR3 DNA follows: TGTGCCAGCAGCTCATCCGGGACAGGGGGCCAACTGTTTTTT. It translates to CASSSSGTGGQLFF. The chain employs TRBV11-3 and TRBJ1-4; 12 bases align to TRBD1. The CDR3 runs 14 residues. CDR1 is SGHNT, CDR2 YENEEA, per germline. The ends lost 4 bases at V and 12 bases at J; junction bases unmatched: 6.

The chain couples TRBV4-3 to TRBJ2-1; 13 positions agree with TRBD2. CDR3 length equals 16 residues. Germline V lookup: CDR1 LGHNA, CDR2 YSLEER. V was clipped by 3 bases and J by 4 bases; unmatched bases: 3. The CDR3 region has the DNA TGCGCCAGCAGCCACCAACTAGCGGGAGGGTACAATGAGCAGTTCTTC. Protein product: CASSHQLAGGYNEQFF.

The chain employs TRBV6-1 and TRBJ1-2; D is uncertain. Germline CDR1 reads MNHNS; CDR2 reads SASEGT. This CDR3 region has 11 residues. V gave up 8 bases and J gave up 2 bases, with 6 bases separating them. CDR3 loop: CASDGNYGYTF. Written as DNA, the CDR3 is TGTGCCAGCGACGGGAACTATGGCTACACCTTC.